This TCR beta chain was found in a study of control samples from healthy donors and cancer patients. Some clones are missing from TCRdb's copy, which holds only in-frame ones; the method was immunoSEQ multiplex PCR. Of tens of thousands of clones in the sample, around 90% are singletons; the top ten hold 6%. The CDR3 is made up of 16 amino acids. Germline V gene data show CDR1 as SGHAT and CDR2 as FQNNGV. V shed 1 base and J shed 0 bases, with 11 bases lying between them. This sequence originates from a man between 60 and 75 years old with colorectal cancer. This chain uses TRBV11-2 with TRBJ2-3; tentative D call: TRBD1 (6 bases). The specimen was PBMCs. The CDR3 reads CASSLVGQMSTDTQYF. Written as DNA, the CDR3 is TGTGCCAGCAGCTTAGTAGGACAGATGAGCACAGATACGCAGTATTTT.